A selection of T cell receptor beta chains follows, all from one sample in a study of identical twins. TCRdb ran MiXCR on the 5' RACE reads and lists one entry per CDR3 protein. Of under 500,000 distinct CDR3 sequences listed, about 13% are singletons. The same data also contributed to another study, on yellow fever vaccine responses in identical twins.

Sequencing used CD4+ T cells sorted from blood. All receptors come from a woman aged 18-29 years in good health. The CDR3 runs from the conserved cysteine through the conserved F or W. A D gene is named only where the DNA matches it firmly. Clone size is shown for a subset of rows, as once, few, many or a class of expanded clone.

size	V	D	J	DNA	CDR3
many	TRBV7-2	.	TRBJ2-5	TGTGCCAGCAGCTCAAGGACCTACCTAGAGACCCAGTACTTC	CASSSRTYLETQYF
many	TRBV24-1	.	TRBJ2-3	TGTGCCACCAGTGAATCCGGGGCCACAGATACGCAGTATTTT	CATSESGATDTQYF
few	TRBV7-8	.	TRBJ2-7	TGTGCAACCAGCTCCCTCCGCGAGCAGTACTTC	CATSSLREQYF
.	TRBV28	.	TRBJ2-5	TGTGCCAGCATGTTCGATCAATGGGAGACCCAGTACTTC	CASMFDQWETQYF
few	TRBV4-2	TRBD1	TRBJ2-3	TGTGCCAGCAGCCAAGATCCCACAGGGGGTAGCACAGATACGCAGTATTTT	CASSQDPTGGSTDTQYF
many	TRBV29-1	TRBD1	TRBJ2-1	TGCAGCGCTGGGACAGGGCTCAATGAGCAGTTCTTC	CSAGTGLNEQFF
few	TRBV5-1	.	TRBJ2-7	TGCGCCAGCAGCTTTTGGGGTGGAATCATGGAGCAGTACTTC	CASSFWGGIMEQYF
.	TRBV6-5	.	TRBJ1-2	TGTGCCAGCAGTTACGCGGGTCCTGACAGCGATAACTATGGCTACACCTTC	CASSYAGPDSDNYGYTF
few	TRBV12-3/TRBV12-4	TRBD2	TRBJ2-1	TGTGCCAGCAGACTCGGACTAGCGGGAGGTAATGAGCAGTTCTTC	CASRLGLAGGNEQFF
few	TRBV5-1	.	TRBJ1-1	TGCGCCAGCAGCTTGGTTCTGGGTAAGAACACTGAAGCTTTCTTT	CASSLVLGKNTEAFF
few	TRBV12-3/TRBV12-4	.	TRBJ2-2	TGTGCCAGCAACTTGGGGGGGCGGAGAACCGGGGAGCTGTTTTTT	CASNLGGRRTGELFF
.	TRBV5-5	.	TRBJ2-5	TGTGCCAGCAGCTTGGGGCAGAAATCTAACCAAGAGACCCAGTACTTC	CASSLGQKSNQETQYF
few	TRBV4-2	.	TRBJ2-1	TGTGCCAGCAGCCAAGATGGGGACTTCCTAAATGAGCAGTTCTTC	CASSQDGDFLNEQFF
many	TRBV3-1	.	TRBJ2-5	TGTGCCAGCAGCCAGGGCAGCCAAGAGACCCAGTACTTC	CASSQGSQETQYF
few	TRBV19	.	TRBJ2-6	TGTGCCAGTACCCATTCTGGGGCCAACGTCCTGACTTTC	CASTHSGANVLTF
.	TRBV12-3/TRBV12-4	.	TRBJ2-2	TGTGCCAGCAGCCCTAGTCAGCGGACCGGGGAGCTGTTTTTT	CASSPSQRTGELFF
.	TRBV5-8	.	TRBJ1-6	TGTGCCAGCAGCTTGGCAGGAAACGGGAATTCACCCCTCCACTTT	CASSLAGNGNSPLHF
.	TRBV7-2	TRBD1	TRBJ2-5	TGTGCCAGCAGCTCCATTCCCTCGACAGGGGCAGAGACCCAGTACTTC	CASSSIPSTGAETQYF
once	TRBV28	TRBD2	TRBJ2-7	TGTGCCAGCAGTTTACGGGGCTTCGGGGGGGAGCAGTACTTC	CASSLRGFGGEQYF
.	TRBV11-2	.	TRBJ2-3	TGTGCCAGCAGCTTAGAAATAGTTCAGTATACGCAGTATTTT	CASSLEIVQYTQYF
few	TRBV28	.	TRBJ2-5	TGTGCCAGCAGTTCCAGCCGGCTGGGGGACCAGTACTTC	CASSSSRLGDQYF
few	TRBV19	TRBD1	TRBJ2-2	TGTGCCAGTAGCAATGGACAGGGCAAGGGCGGGGAGCTGTTTTTT	CASSNGQGKGGELFF
many	TRBV4-3	TRBD1	TRBJ2-2	TGCGCCAGCAGCCAAGAGACAGGGGCCGGGGAGCTGTTTTTT	CASSQETGAGELFF
.	TRBV2	.	TRBJ2-7	TGTGCCAGCAGTGAAGAAGGAAGCCCAAACTACGAGCAGTACTTC	CASSEEGSPNYEQYF
many	TRBV7-2	.	TRBJ1-1	TGTGCCAGCAGCTTGAACGGACCGCTAGTTGAAGCTTTCTTT	CASSLNGPLVEAFF
many	TRBV29-1	.	TRBJ2-5	TGCAGCGTTGCCTTGCAAGGGGAGACCCAGTACTTC	CSVALQGETQYF
few	TRBV20-1	TRBD2	TRBJ2-1	TGCAGTGGGGTCCCACTAGCGGGAGGGCCGAACCCCCATGAGCAGTTCTTC	CSGVPLAGGPNPHEQFF
few	TRBV4-3	TRBD2	TRBJ2-3	TGCGCCAGCAGCCAACGACTAGCGGGAGGGGGGGCAGATACGCAGTATTTT	CASSQRLAGGGADTQYF